This is a list of T cell receptor beta chains from one sample in a study of CD8 T cells in Susac syndrome. One entry per CDR3 protein results from TCRdb running MiXCR on the immunoSEQ multiplex PCR reads. This sample carries about 180,000 distinct CDR3 sequences, roughly 94% of them seen once, and the ten largest clones take over 0.095%. Material: CD4+ T cells from PBMCs. These receptors all come from a human donor with Susac syndrome. Both conserved end residues are part of each CDR3. The D gene is left open where the match is weak. Some rows mark clone size as missing; the rest say once, few, many or name a class of expanded clone.

-	once	TRBV9	TRBJ1-2	TGTGCCAGCAGCGTAGATCCAGTAAGCTATGGCTACACCTTC	CASSVDPVSYGYTF
-	-	TRBV29-1	TRBJ2-3	TGCAGCGTTGATAATATTCGAAAGGGGACAGATACGCAGTATTTT	CSVDNIRKGTDTQYF
-	-	TRBV2	TRBJ2-5	TGTGCCAGCAGTGTTCTAACAGGGATAGGGGAGACCCAGTACTTC	CASSVLTGIGETQYF
TRBD1	-	TRBV7-2	TRBJ1-2	TGTGCCAGCAGCCTTGACAGGGTCTATGGCTACACCTTC	CASSLDRVYGYTF
-	-	TRBV20-1	TRBJ2-7	TGCAGTGCTAGAGACTGGGCCCAGCTTACAGACGAGCAGTACTTC	CSARDWAQLTDEQYF
-	-	TRBV5-4	TRBJ2-1	TGTGCCAGCAGCCCTCGGGAGGGGGCAGGCAATGAGCAGTTCTTC	CASSPREGAGNEQFF
-	-	TRBV4-3	TRBJ1-6	TGCGCCAGCAGCCAAGACGCGAGCTCCTATAATTCACCCCTCCACTTT	CASSQDASSYNSPLHF
-	few	TRBV30	TRBJ2-3	TGTGCCTGCGGCTGGGTTGCAGATACGCAGTATTTT	CACGWVADTQYF
-	-	TRBV6-5	TRBJ1-1	TGTGCCAGCAGTTACCCCGGGGGGGGAGCTTTCTTT	CASSYPGGGAFF
-	-	TRBV4-3	TRBJ2-7	TGCGCCAGCAGCCTTAGGTTGGAGGGCGAGCAGTACTTC	CASSLRLEGEQYF
-	-	TRBV7-2	TRBJ1-4	TGTGCCAGCAGCTTTACAGGGACTGGAAAACTGTTTTTT	CASSFTGTGKLFF
-	-	TRBV4-3	TRBJ1-5	TGCGCCAGCAGCCAAGAGGCCTATAGCAATCAGCCCCAGCATTTT	CASSQEAYSNQPQHF
TRBD2	-	TRBV20-1	TRBJ2-5	TGCAGTGCCCCCAGGTCCGCGGGGGGCCAAGAGACCCAGTACTTC	CSAPRSAGGQETQYF
-	-	TRBV7-2	TRBJ2-2	TGTGCCAGCAGCCAAAGCAGGGGAAACACCGGGGAGCTGTTTTTT	CASSQSRGNTGELFF
-	-	TRBV4-3	TRBJ1-2	TGCGCCAGCAGCCCCGAGGGGCCTTCTAATGGCTACACCTTC	CASSPEGPSNGYTF
-	-	TRBV9	TRBJ1-4	TGTGCCAGCAGCGTAAACGATGAAAAACTGTTTTTT	CASSVNDEKLFF